The 32 T cell receptor beta chains listed next were all sequenced from one sample in a study of T cell changes during pregnancy in multiple sclerosis. Some clones are missing from TCRdb's copy, which holds only in-frame ones; the method was immunoSEQ multiplex PCR. Of about 28,000 clones listed, roughly 89% are singletons. The sequencing used CD4+ T cells from peripheral blood mononuclear cells, collected in the second trimester of pregnancy. The receptors here all came from a female donor with multiple sclerosis, enrolled in a pregnancy study.

V gene TRBV7-2 combines with J gene TRBJ2-1; 9 bases line up with TRBD1. J lost 12 bases, V lost 3 bases, and 15 bases had no gene match. Per germline, CDR1 SGHTA and CDR2 FQGNSA. This CDR3 is 16 amino acids long. CDR3 sequence reads: CASSLARGARTGVQFF. The CDR3 DNA sequence: TGTGCCAGCAGCTTGGCTCGGGGCGCCCGGACAGGGGTGCAGTTCTTC.

CDR3: CASSLLQGGSYEQYF. The CDR3 nucleotides read TGTGCCAGCAGTCTTCTGCAGGGGGGCTCCTACGAGCAGTACTTC. This rearrangement joins TRBV28 to TRBJ2-7; D might be TRBD1 (7 bases). V was shortened by 5 bases and J by 0 bases, with 14 bases between the two germline ends. Germline V CDR1 and CDR2: MDHEN, SYDVKM. This CDR3 is 15 amino acids long.

The chain combines TRBV5-8 with TRBJ2-3; 7 bases match TRBD2. The V and J ends lost 3 bases and 3 bases, in that order; junction bases with no gene match: 7. Germline assignment: CDR1 SGHTS and CDR2 YDEGEE. The length of the CDR3 is 15 residues. Here the CDR3 reads CASSSRRGDTDTQYF. DNA for the CDR3: TGTGCCAGCAGCTCTCGTCGGGGGGATACAGATACGCAGTATTTT. Filled out from reference TRBV5-8 and TRBJ2-3, the complete variable domain reads EAGVTQSPTHLIKTRGQQATLRCSPISGHTSVYWYQQALGLGLQFLLWYDEGEERNRGNFPPRFSGRQFPNYSSELNVNALELEDSALYLCASSSRRGDTDTQYFGPGTRLTVL.

The CDR3 nucleotides read TGCGCCAGCAGCCAAGATTGGGCGGGGGGTGTCCAAGAGACCCAGTACTTC. It is translated as CASSQDWAGGVQETQYF. The V and J genes are TRBV4-1 and TRBJ2-5; 8 positions match TRBD2. The V gene end was trimmed by 0 bases and the J gene end by 1 base; junction bases not matched to a gene: 7. CDR1 MGHRA and CDR2 YSYEKL come from the germline V gene. CDR3 length equals 17 residues.

The chain joins TRBV9 to TRBJ1-1, with TRBD1 identical over 8 bases. The germline V gene has CDR1 SGDLS and CDR2 YYNGEE. The V and J ends lost 3 bases and 1 base, in that order; junction bases with no gene match: 2. CDR3 length equals 14 residues. CDR3 amino acids: CASSATGANTEAFF. The CDR3 DNA follows: TGTGCCAGCAGCGCGACAGGGGCGAACACTGAAGCTTTCTTT.

This rearrangement joins TRBV2 to TRBJ1-5; D is perhaps TRBD1 (5 bases). The V and J ends lost 6 bases and 7 bases respectively, with 10 bases between them. The CDR3 covers 12 residues. Germline CDR1 is SNHLY and CDR2 is FYNNEI. The CDR3 sequence is CASSGGVQPQHF. CDR3 sequence (DNA): TGTGCCAGCAGCGGGGGGGTCCAGCCCCAGCATTTT.

The CDR3 loop reads CASSQSGGPNTGELFF. The DNA for the CDR3 is TGTGCCAGCAGCCAGAGCGGGGGCCCTAACACCGGGGAGCTGTTTTTT. This sequence joins TRBV11-2 and TRBJ2-2; 8 positions agree with TRBD2. The V segment lost 5 bases and the J segment 2 bases; nucleotides outside the gene matches: 7. The CDR3 loop spans 16 amino acids. Per germline, CDR1 SGHAT and CDR2 FQNNGV.

The V and J genes are TRBV7-3 and TRBJ2-3; no reliable D call. Trimming pared 5 bases from V and 0 bases from J, leaving 6 bases between. Germline V gene data show CDR1 as SGHTA and CDR2 as FQGTGA. The CDR3 sequence is 13 residues long. This CDR3 is CASSPSSTDTQYF. In nucleotides, the CDR3 is TGTGCCAGCAGCCCCTCTAGCACAGATACGCAGTATTTT.

This chain links TRBV7-2 with TRBJ2-7; TRBD2 agrees at 10 bases. Germline trimming cut 1 base from V and 0 bases from J; bases unmatched to any gene: 6. The CDR3 extends over 17 amino acids. Germline V gene sequence: CDR1 SGHTA, CDR2 FQGNSA. In DNA form, the CDR3 reads TGTGCCAGCAGCTTAGGGGTACTAGCGGGGTACTCCTACGAGCAGTACTTC. Protein: CASSLGVLAGYSYEQYF. The complete variable domain, with remaining parts taken from reference TRBV7-2 and TRBJ2-7, reads GAGVSQSPSNKVTEKGKDVELRCDPISGHTALYWYRQSLGQGLEFLIYFQGNSAPDKSGLPSDRFSAERTGGSVSTLTIQRTQQEDSAVYLCASSLGVLAGYSYEQYFGPGTRLTVT.

The chain uses TRBV5-1 and TRBJ1-1, with a possible D match to TRBD1 (5 bases). Germline V gene lookup returns CDR1 SGHRS and CDR2 YFSETQ. The V and J ends lost 0 bases and 11 bases respectively, with 8 bases between them. This CDR3 is 11 amino acids long. CDR3: CASSLGQLAFF. CDR3 nucleotides: TGCGCCAGCAGCTTGGGACAGTTGGCTTTCTTT. The full variable domain, with the rest looked up from reference TRBV5-1 and TRBJ1-1, is KAGVTQTPRYLIKTRGQQVTLSCSPISGHRSVSWYQQTPGQGLQFLFEYFSETQRNKGNFPGRFSGRQFSNSRSEMNVSTLELGDSALYLCASSLGQLAFFGQGTRLTVV.

The chain carries TRBV5-1 and TRBJ2-5; 8 nucleotides match TRBD1. The ends lost 0 bases at V and 11 bases at J; junction bases unmatched: 9. Germline values: CDR1 SGHRS, CDR2 YFSETQ. The CDR3 consists of 14 residues. In DNA form, the CDR3 reads TGCGCCAGCAGCTTGGCGCAGGGGGCTCAGGAGCAGTACTTC. It codes for CASSLAQGAQEQYF.

The V and J genes are TRBV10-3 and TRBJ2-1, with TRBD2 identical over 9 bases. J gave up 5 bases and V 5 bases, and 7 bases lay outside the gene matches. The CDR3 has 15 residues. The germline CDR1 and CDR2 sequences are ENHRY and SYGVKD. CDR3: CAISRGGGFHNEQFF. As DNA, the CDR3 is TGTGCCATCAGTCGCGGGGGGGGTTTCCACAATGAGCAGTTCTTC.

The CDR3 loop is CASSARSGQGASPLHF. CDR3 in DNA: TGTGCCAGCAGCGCGAGGTCGGGACAGGGGGCCTCACCCCTCCACTTT. V and J are TRBV7-9 and TRBJ1-6; 12 nucleotides match TRBD1. From germline, CDR1 is SEHNR and CDR2 FQNEAQ (reference sequence). The CDR3 has 16 residues. V trimming: 5 bases; J trimming: 10 bases; junction bases outside the gene matches: 9.

This chain links TRBV28 with TRBJ1-1; no clear D gene. Looked up from germline, CDR1 is MDHEN and CDR2 is SYDVKM. Trimming pared 2 bases from V and 0 bases from J, leaving 16 bases between. The CDR3 spans 17 residues. The CDR3 sequence: CASSLAPPRGVNTEAFF. As DNA, the CDR3 is TGTGCCAGCAGTTTAGCCCCGCCCCGAGGAGTGAACACTGAAGCTTTCTTT. Complete variable domain (other parts from reference TRBV28 and TRBJ1-1): DVKVTQSSRYLVKRTGEKVFLECVQDMDHENMFWYRQDPGLGLRLIYFSYDVKMKEKGDIPEGYSVSREKKERFSLILESASTNQTSMYLCASSLAPPRGVNTEAFFGQGTRLTVV.

The chain joins TRBV25-1 to TRBJ1-1; 7 nucleotides align to TRBD1. Germline loops: CDR1 MGHDK, CDR2 SYGVNS. The CDR3 totals 15 residues. V trimming: 3 bases; J trimming: 1 base; junction bases outside the gene matches: 5. The DNA for the CDR3 is TGTGCCAGCAGTGACGACCGGACAGGGAACACTGAAGCTTTCTTT. Its translation is CASSDDRTGNTEAFF.

This chain links TRBV2 with TRBJ2-5; 13 positions match TRBD2. CDR1 and CDR2 (germline): SNHLY, FYNNEI. V gave up 7 bases and J gave up 2 bases; unmatched junction bases: 4. The CDR3 is 15 amino acids. CDR3 in amino acids: CASTGTSGAQETQYF. The CDR3 DNA sequence: TGTGCCAGCACCGGGACTAGCGGGGCTCAAGAGACCCAGTACTTC.

This clone was found a few times. The rearrangement links TRBV10-1 to TRBJ1-6; D is undetermined. From germline, CDR1 is WNHNN and CDR2 SYGVQD (reference sequence). The CDR3 totals 13 residues. Trimming took off 6 bases at V and 1 base at J, with 4 bases between the two ends. The DNA of the CDR3 is TGCGCCAGCAGACAGTCCTATAATTCACCCCTCCACTTT. Translated: CASRQSYNSPLHF.

The chain links TRBV15 to TRBJ1-1, with 10 bases matching TRBD1. Unmatched junction bases numbered 4, after V lost 8 bases and J lost 7 bases. Germline V gene lookup returns CDR1 LNHNV and CDR2 YYDKDF (reference sequence). The CDR3 loop spans 12 amino acids. The CDR3 reads CATGDRGLEAFF. In nucleotides, the CDR3 is TGTGCCACCGGGGACAGGGGACTTGAAGCTTTCTTT.

Here the CDR3 DNA reads TGTGCCAGCAGTTCACCGGGACTGACCTTCGAAGCTTTCTTT. Its protein product is CASSSPGLTFEAFF. J is TRBJ1-1 and V is TRBV27; D possibly corresponds to TRBD1 (5 bases). The CDR3 runs 14 residues. CDR1 and CDR2 from the germline V gene are MNHEY and SMNVEV (reference sequence). Deletions cut 4 bases from V and 8 bases from J, with 17 bases between.

CDR3 in DNA: TGTGCCAGTAGGTCATCTCGGGGGTGGAACGAGCAGTACTTC. Translating gives CASRSSRGWNEQYF. The chain combines TRBV19 with TRBJ2-7, with a tentative D call TRBD2 (6 bases). This CDR3 spans 14 amino acids. V shed 6 bases and J shed 5 bases, with 17 bases lying between them. Germline-derived CDR1 and CDR2 are LNHDA and SQIVND (reference sequence).

This chain uses TRBV11-3 with TRBJ2-1, with D perhaps matching TRBD1 (5 bases). Trimming took off 1 base at V and 7 bases at J, with 20 bases between the two ends. Germline V lookup: CDR1 SGHNT, CDR2 YENEEA. The CDR3 covers 17 residues. CDR3 DNA: TGTGCCAGCAGCTTAGTGGGGCTGGGCAGAGGAGAGAATGAGCAGTTCTTC. Protein sequence: CASSLVGLGRGENEQFF.

This clone appeared once. V usage is TRBV6-6 and J usage is TRBJ2-5, with D possibly being TRBD1 (5 bases). V lost 5 bases, J lost 5 bases, and 12 bases lay in between. CDR3 length: 13 amino acids. CDR1 MNHNY and CDR2 SVGAGI come from the germline V gene (reference sequence). For the CDR3, the DNA is TGTGCCAGCAGTCGACAGACCCAGGAGACCCAGTACTTC. This sequence encodes CASSRQTQETQYF.

This CDR3 is CATSRRRGEKLFF. For the CDR3, the DNA is TGTGCCACCAGCCGAAGACGGGGGGAAAAACTGTTTTTT. The chain recombines TRBV15 with TRBJ1-4, with TRBD1 as a possible D gene (5 bases). Per germline, CDR1 LNHNV and CDR2 YYDKDF (reference sequence). CDR3 length: 13 amino acids. V was trimmed by 5 bases and J by 8 bases, leaving 12 bases between them.

This sequence joins TRBV5-1 and TRBJ2-3, with 10 bases matching TRBD2. The CDR3 totals 15 residues. Per germline, CDR1 SGHRS and CDR2 YFSETQ. J lost 6 bases, V lost 4 bases, and 8 bases had no gene match. CDR3 sequence: CASSIRAGGLDTQYF. For the CDR3, the DNA is TGCGCCAGCAGCATCCGAGCGGGGGGGCTGGATACGCAGTATTTT.

This chain links TRBV18 with TRBJ2-7, with TRBD1 identical over 11 bases. Trimming took 2 bases from V and 12 from J; bases not matched to a gene: 9. Germline V gives CDR1 KGHSH, CDR2 LQKENI. The CDR3 loop spans 14 amino acids. The CDR3 nucleotides read TGTGCCAGCTCACCAGGGACAGGGGGTGAGAGTAGGTACTTC. Translating it yields CASSPGTGGESRYF.

The chain is built from TRBV9 and TRBJ1-1; the D is unclear. The CDR3 spans 16 residues. V was pared by 4 bases and J by 0 bases, with 16 bases between. Germline V CDR1 and CDR2: SGDLS, YYNGEE. The CDR3 sequence is CASSLGPFRLNTEAFF. Written as DNA, the CDR3 is TGTGCCAGCAGCCTGGGCCCATTCAGGCTGAACACTGAAGCTTTCTTT. Full variable domain (outside the CDR3, taken from reference TRBV9 and TRBJ1-1): DSGVTQTPKHLITATGQRVTLRCSPRSGDLSVYWYQQSLDQGLQFLIQYYNGEERAKGNILERFSAQQFPDLHSELNLSSLELGDSALYFCASSLGPFRLNTEAFFGQGTRLTVV.

The chain carries TRBV7-2 and TRBJ2-5; 8 bases fit TRBD2. Unmatched junction bases numbered 8, after V lost 5 bases and J lost 3 bases. Per germline, CDR1 SGHTA and CDR2 FQGNSA. CDR3 size: 15 residues. The CDR3 DNA reads as TGTGCCAGCAGCCCCCGGGGGGGGCTGGAAGAGACCCAGTACTTC. Amino acids: CASSPRGGLEETQYF.

This clone was observed a single time. The chain uses TRBV28 and TRBJ2-7; possible D gene TRBD1, 5 bases. There are 13 residues in the CDR3. Germline V gives CDR1 MDHEN, CDR2 SYDVKM. With 10 bases removed from V and 4 bases from J, the gap between germline ends came to 17 bases. The CDR3 coding sequence is TGTGCCACCCTTCGGCAGGGCAATTACGAGCAGTACTTC. This translates into CATLRQGNYEQYF.

V is TRBV6-5 and J is TRBJ1-1; 7 bases align to TRBD1. CDR3 size: 14 residues. V lost 1 base to trimming and J lost 1 base; unmatched junction nucleotides: 0. Germline lookup yields CDR1 MNHEY and CDR2 SVGAGI. The CDR3 DNA follows: TGTGCCAGCAGTTACTGGACAGGGAACACTGAAGCTTTCTTT. Amino acid sequence: CASSYWTGNTEAFF.

The rearrangement uses TRBV18 and TRBJ2-2, with 11 positions matching TRBD2. The CDR3 has 16 amino acids. Germline CDR1 KGHSH, CDR2 LQKENI. V shed 6 bases, J shed 6 bases, and the junction held 9 bases outside the gene matches. CDR3 sequence (DNA): TGTGCCAGCTCCCCAGGACTAGCGGGTGGCGCCGGGGAGCTGTTTTTT. The encoded protein is CASSPGLAGGAGELFF.

This clone was seen once. This chain connects TRBV4-1 to TRBJ2-1, with 11 bases matching TRBD1. This CDR3 has 16 amino acids. Germline V gives CDR1 MGHRA, CDR2 YSYEKL. V gave up 4 bases and J gave up 7 bases; unmatched junction bases: 9. CDR3 in DNA: TGCGCCAGCAGCCCCTCAGGACAGGGGGCAGGGAATGAGCAGTTCTTC. Encoded protein: CASSPSGQGAGNEQFF.

The chain combines TRBV5-1 with TRBJ2-3; D perhaps matches TRBD1 (5 bases). Germline values: CDR1 SGHRS, CDR2 YFSETQ. Between the trimmed V and J ends, which lost 1 base and 0 bases, there was a span of 9 bases. This CDR3 spans 15 amino acids. The chain's CDR3 is CASSLTGRSTDTQYF. CDR3 coding DNA: TGCGCCAGCAGCTTGACAGGCAGAAGCACAGATACGCAGTATTTT.